These 17 T cell receptor beta chains were all obtained from the same sample, sequenced in a study of CD8 T cells in Susac syndrome. After extraction with the RNeasy kit, roughly 0.5 to 1 ug of the RNA was reverse transcribed using random hexamers. Using its own MiXCR run on the immunoSEQ multiplex PCR reads, TCRdb lists one record per CDR3 protein. The repertoire holds almost 450,000 distinct CDR3 sequences, with 85% as singletons. Sequenced sample: CD8+ T cells from PBMCs. All receptors derive from a human donor with multiple sclerosis.

The rearrangement links TRBV4-1 to TRBJ2-7; possible D gene TRBD2, 6 bases. This CDR3 region has 16 residues. V dropped 4 bases and J dropped 3 bases, with 19 bases sitting between them. Germline V gene sequence: CDR1 MGHRA, CDR2 YSYEKL. The CDR3 protein is CASSPEAQAGSYEQYF. In DNA form, the CDR3 reads TGCGCCAGCAGCCCTGAAGCTCAAGCGGGTAGCTACGAGCAGTACTTC.

The V and J genes are TRBV7-9 and TRBJ2-1; D is possibly TRBD1 (5 bases). CDR3 length: 15 amino acids. Trimming shortened V by 3 bases and J by 2 bases, and 11 bases separated the two germline ends. The V gene's germline CDR1 is SEHNR and CDR2 FQNEAQ (reference sequence). The CDR3 spells CASSFTAGTYNEQFF. The CDR3 bases are TGTGCCAGCAGCTTTACAGCAGGGACCTACAATGAGCAGTTCTTC.

This chain uses TRBV12-3 or TRBV12-4 with TRBJ2-2; perhaps TRBD2 as D (6 bases). The CDR3 runs to 14 residues. Trimming cost V 5 bases and J 3 bases, with 10 bases left between them. The DNA for the CDR3 is TGTGCCAGCAGTCCGGGACTCCACACCGGGGAGCTGTTTTTT. This translates into CASSPGLHTGELFF.

The chain has TRBV2 and TRBJ1-1, with D unresolved. Germline V gene data show CDR1 as SNHLY and CDR2 as FYNNEI. The CDR3 length is 12 residues. V lost 6 bases to trimming and J lost 2 bases, with 7 bases between them. The CDR3 DNA sequence: TGTGCCAGCAGACCCATAAACACTGAAGCTTTCTTT. This encodes CASRPINTEAFF.

As for this clonotype: An end of the junction differs from the germline gene, which may be a read error. V usage is TRBV6-4 and J usage is TRBJ2-7; no reliable D call. The CDR3 is made up of 14 amino acids. Per germline, CDR1 MRHNA and CDR2 SNTAGT. CDR3 coding DNA: TGTGCCAGCAGTGACGTACCGGGCTCCTACGAGCAGTGCTTC. Translating gives CASSDVPGSYEQCF.

This chain links TRBV19 with TRBJ1-5; 7 nucleotides line up with TRBD1. Germline V gene data show CDR1 as LNHDA and CDR2 as SQIVND (reference sequence). The V gene end was trimmed by 4 bases and the J gene end by 1 base; junction bases not matched to a gene: 4. This CDR3 has 15 amino acids. The CDR3 loop reads CASSTEGASNQPQHF. In nucleotides, the CDR3 is TGTGCCAGTAGTACAGAGGGGGCGAGCAATCAGCCCCAGCATTTT.

The chain carries TRBV3-1 and TRBJ1-1, with D possibly matching TRBD1 (6 bases). Looked up from germline, CDR1 is LGHDT and CDR2 is YNNKEL (reference sequence). CDR3 length equals 14 residues. Trimming removed 1 base at V and 3 bases at J, with 9 bases between. CDR3 coding DNA: TGTGCCAGCAGCCAAGCCAACAGGGACACTGAAGCTTTCTTT. Its protein is CASSQANRDTEAFF.

The V and J genes are TRBV5-6 and TRBJ1-2; D gene ambiguous. The CDR3 is 15 residues long. Germline loops: CDR1 SGHDT, CDR2 YYEEEE. The V end was cut by 3 bases, the J end by 5 bases, with 17 bases between. The CDR3 DNA is TGTGCCAGCAGCTGGGGTAGGGCCGGACCTTATGGCTACACCTTC. Translating gives CASSWGRAGPYGYTF.

This chain uses TRBV6-5 with TRBJ2-2; D not certain. V gave up 0 bases and J gave up 2 bases, with 7 bases separating them. The CDR3 sequence is 15 residues long. Germline loops: CDR1 MNHEY, CDR2 SVGAGI. For the CDR3, the DNA is TGTGCCAGCAGTTACTCGAGATCTAACACCGGGGAGCTGTTTTTT. Encoded protein: CASSYSRSNTGELFF.

The chain carries TRBV6-6 and TRBJ1-1; D uncertain. The V end was cut by 1 base, the J end by 3 bases, with 6 bases between. Germline CDR1 is MNHNY and CDR2 is SVGAGI (reference sequence). This CDR3 is built from 13 residues. Here the CDR3 reads CASSYLQDTEAFF. Written as DNA, the CDR3 is TGTGCCAGCAGTTACTTACAAGACACTGAAGCTTTCTTT.

This clonotype was detected only once. The V call is TRBV10-3, the J call TRBJ2-6; maybe TRBD1 (6 bases). The germline V gene encodes CDR1 ENHRY and CDR2 SYGVKD. The CDR3 totals 18 residues. V dropped 0 bases and J dropped 2 bases, with 14 bases sitting between them. The CDR3 coding sequence is TGTGCCATCAGTGAGTCGGGCCAGACAGGCGCTGGGGCCAACGTCCTGACTTTC. Protein: CAISESGQTGAGANVLTF.

The gene calls are TRBV27 and TRBJ1-5; TRBD1 matches at 8 bases. Germline V CDR1 and CDR2: MNHEY, SMNVEV (reference sequence). The CDR3 runs 15 residues. The trim removed 4 bases at V and 3 bases at J, leaving 5 bases unmatched. DNA of the CDR3: TGTGCCAGCAGTTATGGGACAGGTCACAATCAGCCCCAGCATTTT. This translates into CASSYGTGHNQPQHF.

The chain has TRBV4-1 and TRBJ2-7; 9 bases are a match to TRBD1. CDR1 is MGHRA, CDR2 YSYEKL, per germline. Unmatched junction bases numbered 8, after V lost 3 bases and J lost 2 bases. This CDR3 is 16 amino acids long. CDR3 nucleotide sequence: TGCGCCAGCAGCCATGACCCGGGACAGGGACCCTACGAGCAGTACTTC. Amino acids: CASSHDPGQGPYEQYF.

The J gene is TRBJ1-5, the V gene TRBV29-1; 7 bases are shared with TRBD1. The germline V gene encodes CDR1 SQVTM and CDR2 ANQGSEA. The CDR3 covers 14 residues. Trimming at V came to 6 bases and at J to 6 bases, leaving 11 bases not matched to a gene. CDR3 sequence reads: CSVTSDRAGQPQHF. The CDR3, as DNA: TGCAGCGTGACATCCGACAGGGCCGGTCAGCCCCAGCATTTT.

The rearrangement links TRBV19 to TRBJ1-1; possibly TRBD1 for D (6 bases). The ends were cut back, 0 bases at V and 0 bases at J, with 14 bases in the middle. CDR3 length: 17 amino acids. Germline V lookup: CDR1 LNHDA, CDR2 SQIVND (reference sequence). This CDR3 is CASSIDAPGQLNTEAFF. CDR3 DNA sequence: TGTGCCAGTAGTATAGACGCACCGGGACAATTGAACACTGAAGCTTTCTTT.

The chain has TRBV4-1 and TRBJ2-7; possibly TRBD1 for D (6 bases). CDR1 is MGHRA, CDR2 YSYEKL, per germline. V lost 0 bases and J 3 bases, leaving 12 bases between the germline ends. The CDR3 has 15 amino acids. In DNA form, the CDR3 reads TGCGCCAGCAGCCAAGATATGACAGGCTTCTACGAGCAGTACTTC. Amino acids: CASSQDMTGFYEQYF.

This rearrangement joins TRBV4-1 to TRBJ1-1, with 10 bases that match TRBD1. Germline CDR1 reads MGHRA; CDR2 reads YSYEKL. The CDR3 spans 15 residues. V lost 2 bases, J lost 11 bases, and 11 bases stayed unmatched. For the CDR3, the DNA is TGCGCCAGCAGCCAACCGGGACAGGGGAGGCCTGCTGCTTTCTTT. Protein product: CASSQPGQGRPAAFF.